The next 20 T cell receptor beta chains were all read from a single sample in a study of blood T cell repertoires in COVID-19. The protocol was immunoSEQ multiplex PCR, while the TCRdb copy is restricted to in-frame clones and leaves out a portion. The table lists 100,000 to 150,000 clones, about 78% of them singletons, with about 2.3% in the top ten. The material sequenced was peripheral blood. The receptors shown here come from a man between 65 and 85 years old with acute or convalescent COVID-19.

V and J are TRBV30 and TRBJ1-6; D remains ambiguous. The CDR3 consists of 12 residues. Between the trimmed V and J ends, which lost 0 bases and 9 bases, there was a span of 6 bases. Germline V gene data show CDR1 as GTSNPN and CDR2 as SVGIG (reference sequence). Written as DNA, the CDR3 is TGTGCCTGGAGTGTTAGAGGTTCACCCCTCCACTTT. Protein sequence: CAWSVRGSPLHF. Full variable domain (missing parts from reference TRBV30 and TRBJ1-6): SQTIHQWPATLVQPVGSPLSLECTVEGTSNPNLYWYRQAAGRGLQLLFYSVGIGQISSEVPQNLSASRPQDRQFILSSKKLLLSDSGFYLCAWSVRGSPLHFGNGTRLTVT.

This clone was detected only a few times. CDR3 loop: CASSETSYEQFF. CDR3 nucleotides: TGTGCCAGCAGCGAGACTAGCTATGAGCAGTTCTTC. This chain uses TRBV7-9 with TRBJ2-1; 7 nucleotides agree with TRBD2. CDR3 length: 12 residues. With 5 bases clipped from V and 8 bases from J, the junction kept 3 bases outside the gene matches. Germline V gene data show CDR1 as SEHNR and CDR2 as FQNEAQ (reference sequence).

V gene TRBV11-3 combines with J gene TRBJ1-1; tentative D call: TRBD1 (6 bases). Trimming shortened V by 7 bases and J by 6 bases, and 15 bases separated the two germline ends. The CDR3 runs to 13 residues. The germline V gene has CDR1 SGHNT and CDR2 YENEEA. CDR3: CASTHGGHAEAFF. CDR3 DNA: TGTGCCAGCACCCACGGGGGGCACGCTGAAGCTTTCTTT.

The rearrangement uses TRBV5-6 and TRBJ1-2; 9 bases map to TRBD1. This CDR3 is built from 13 residues. Germline lookup yields CDR1 SGHDT and CDR2 YYEEEE. The V gene end was trimmed by 4 bases and the J gene end by 5 bases; junction bases not matched to a gene: 3. The CDR3 DNA reads as TGTGCCAGCAGCGCCGGGACAGGGTATGGCTACACCTTC. Translation: CASSAGTGYGYTF.

The chain employs TRBV5-1 and TRBJ2-5; 10 nucleotides match TRBD2. Germline values: CDR1 SGHRS, CDR2 YFSETQ. V lost 3 bases to trimming and J lost 4 bases; unmatched junction nucleotides: 6. The CDR3 has 15 amino acids. The CDR3 DNA follows: TGCGCCAGCAGCTCTAGCGGGGGCCGGGGAGAGACCCAGTACTTC. This gives the protein CASSSSGGRGETQYF.

The CDR3 spells CASSLGRGAYEQYF. CDR3 in DNA: TGTGCCAGCAGCTTAGGGCGGGGAGCCTACGAGCAGTACTTC. The chain recombines TRBV7-9 with TRBJ2-7, with D perhaps TRBD2 (6 bases). The V gene lost 1 base and the J gene lost 2 bases, with 9 bases spanning the gap. The germline CDR1 and CDR2 sequences are SEHNR and FQNEAQ (reference sequence). This CDR3 has 14 residues.

This clone was counted a few times. V gene TRBV30 combines with J gene TRBJ1-5; D remains ambiguous. This CDR3 region has 13 residues. Germline lookup yields CDR1 GTSNPN and CDR2 SVGIG (reference sequence). Trimming took off 1 base at V and 1 base at J, with 5 bases between the two ends. For the CDR3, the DNA is TGTGCCTGGAGTGACGGGAGCAATCAGCCCCAGCATTTT. This encodes CAWSDGSNQPQHF.

In regard to this clone: Other DNA variants within this sample encode the same CDR3. V gene TRBV5-6 combines with J gene TRBJ1-3, with 7 positions matching TRBD1. In germline, CDR1 is SGHDT, CDR2 YYEEEE. CDR3 length: 15 amino acids. J lost 0 bases, V lost 5 bases, and 5 bases had no gene match. The CDR3, as DNA: TGTGCCAGCAGTCCCGGGACAGTCTCTGGAAACACCATATATTTT. Protein sequence: CASSPGTVSGNTIYF.

The chain is built from TRBV29-1 and TRBJ1-1; possible D gene TRBD1, 6 bases. Germline values: CDR1 SQVTM, CDR2 ANQGSEA. V lost 7 bases, J lost 2 bases, and 20 bases lay in between. CDR3 length equals 15 residues. CDR3 in DNA: TGCAGCGCTCCCGACGGGACAATTGCCAACACTGAAGCTTTCTTT. Its protein product is CSAPDGTIANTEAFF. Filled out from reference TRBV29-1 and TRBJ1-1, the complete variable domain reads SAVISQKPSRDICQRGTSLTIQCQVDSQVTMMFWYRQQPGQSLTLIATANQGSEATYESGFVIDKFPISRPNLTFSTLTVSNMSPEDSSIYLCSAPDGTIANTEAFFGQGTRLTVV.

The chain uses TRBV27 and TRBJ1-2, with D hard to call. Germline values: CDR1 MNHEY, CDR2 SMNVEV (reference sequence). This CDR3 is built from 13 residues. V was clipped by 5 bases and J by 7 bases, with 14 bases between them. CDR3 loop: CASSLAGTGGYTF. The CDR3 DNA is TGTGCCAGCAGTCTCGCCGGTACGGGTGGCTACACCTTC.

The chain couples TRBV4-1 to TRBJ1-5; tentatively, D is TRBD1 (6 bases). Trimming pared 0 bases from V and 0 bases from J, leaving 9 bases between. Germline V gene lookup returns CDR1 MGHRA and CDR2 YSYEKL. The CDR3 runs to 16 residues. The CDR3 spells CASSQEQGNSNQPQHF. CDR3 coding DNA: TGCGCCAGCAGCCAAGAACAGGGAAATAGCAATCAGCCCCAGCATTTT.

The chain joins TRBV6-2 or TRBV6-3 to TRBJ1-1; 7 positions match TRBD1. CDR1 and CDR2 from the germline V gene are MNHEY and SVGEGT. The CDR3 has 15 amino acids. The J segment lost 1 base and the V segment lost 5 bases, leaving 7 bases of the junction unmatched. The CDR3 region is CASSLRGLQNTEAFF. CDR3 sequence (DNA): TGTGCCAGCAGTCTAAGGGGGCTCCAGAACACTGAAGCTTTCTTT.

The chain is built from TRBV9 and TRBJ1-1; 7 bases map to TRBD1. Germline V CDR1 and CDR2: SGDLS, YYNGEE. The ends lost 0 bases at V and 7 bases at J; junction bases unmatched: 6. This CDR3 has 14 amino acids. The CDR3, as DNA: TGTGCCAGCAGCGTAGACTACAGGGGAGGTGAAGCTTTCTTT. Its protein is CASSVDYRGGEAFF.

This chain joins TRBV24-1 and TRBJ2-3; 8 bases agree with TRBD2. V gave up 7 bases and J gave up 4 bases; unmatched junction bases: 6. The CDR3 runs 14 residues. Germline V gene lookup returns CDR1 KGHDR and CDR2 SFDVKD. The CDR3 spells CATRQTSVADTQYF. The CDR3 region has the DNA TGTGCCACCAGACAGACTAGCGTGGCAGATACGCAGTATTTT.

This chain links TRBV6-2 or TRBV6-3 with TRBJ1-1; TRBD1 is a possible D gene (6 bases). The CDR3 length is 14 residues. Germline CDR1 reads MNHEY; CDR2 reads SVGEGT. V lost 2 bases and J 4 bases, leaving 11 bases between the germline ends. This CDR3 reads CASSYAQGFTEAFF. DNA for the CDR3: TGTGCCAGCAGTTACGCGCAGGGGTTCACTGAAGCTTTCTTT.

This clone has only one observation. The V and J genes are TRBV7-2 and TRBJ1-2, with D hard to call. In germline, CDR1 is SGHTA, CDR2 FQGNSA. V was pared by 5 bases and J by 0 bases, with 13 bases between. The CDR3 covers 15 residues. The chain's CDR3 is CASSKTRQSNYGYTF. CDR3 sequence (DNA): TGTGCCAGCAGCAAGACCAGGCAATCTAACTATGGCTACACCTTC.

This clone is a singleton in its sample. The chain recombines TRBV5-6 with TRBJ2-1; TRBD2 agrees at 14 bases. The length of the CDR3 is 18 residues. Germline V CDR1 and CDR2: SGHDT, YYEEEE. V dropped 3 bases and J dropped 5; count of bases not matched to a gene: 10. The CDR3 region is CASSSGWMGLAGDNEQFF. Written as DNA, the CDR3 is TGTGCCAGCAGCTCTGGGTGGATGGGACTAGCGGGGGACAATGAGCAGTTCTTC.

This clone was detected a few times. The chain joins TRBV5-4 to TRBJ1-6, with unresolved D. The CDR3 contains 15 residues. In germline, CDR1 is SGHNT, CDR2 YYREEE (reference sequence). Trimming took 7 bases from V and 7 from J, leaving 18 bases between them. CDR3 sequence reads: CASGWRTGGNSPLHF. Written as DNA, the CDR3 is TGTGCCAGCGGATGGAGGACGGGAGGAAATTCACCCCTCCACTTT.

The chain employs TRBV3-1 (or the pseudogene TRBV3-2) and TRBJ2-1, with D perhaps matching TRBD2 (7 bases). The V end was cut by 3 bases, the J end by 3 bases, with 18 bases between. CDR3 size: 17 residues. CDR1 is LGHDT, CDR2 YNNKEL, per germline (reference sequence). CDR3 DNA: TGTGCCAGCAGCCACAGGGCGGGGGCCTGGAACTACAATGAGCAGTTCTTC. Translation: CASSHRAGAWNYNEQFF.

The chain has TRBV5-1 and TRBJ1-2; 10 bases are a match to TRBD1. After removal of 4 bases from V and 3 bases from J, the junction contained 6 bases not matched to a gene. Per the germline V gene, CDR1 is SGHRS and CDR2 is YFSETQ. This CDR3 is built from 15 residues. CDR3 DNA: TGCGCCAGCAGCGAGGGACAGGGGATTTACTATGGCTACACCTTC. It specifies CASSEGQGIYYGYTF.